Following are 11 T cell receptor beta chains from one sample sequenced in a study of Ad26.COV2.S vaccination and SARS-CoV-2 variants. Treatment given: about 20 received Ad26.COV2.S at low or high dose, single or two shots; roughly five received placebo; per-sample allocation not given. Material that was analyzed had been drawn on day 63 after the first vaccine or placebo injection. TCRdb's copy holds only in-frame clones and misses some; the assay was immunoSEQ multiplex PCR. The repertoire holds around 380,000 clones, less than 90% seen once, with roughly 3.5% in the top ten. The material was peripheral blood, obtained in a trial of Ad26.COV2.S vaccine versus placebo. The receptors here all came from a person aged 18-65 years who received the Ad26.COV2.S COVID-19 vaccine or a placebo.

This chain's CDR3 is CASSLTNLGTALNTEAFF. As DNA, the CDR3 is TGCGCCAGCAGCTTAACCAACCTGGGGACAGCTTTGAACACTGAAGCTTTCTTT. The V and J genes are TRBV5-1 and TRBJ1-1; the match to TRBD1 covers 7 bases. The V and J ends lost 2 bases and 0 bases, in that order; junction bases with no gene match: 13. Germline V gives CDR1 SGHRS, CDR2 YFSETQ. This CDR3 has 18 residues.

The chain is built from TRBV18 and TRBJ1-1, with no clear D. Germline V gene data show CDR1 as KGHSH and CDR2 as LQKENI. V was clipped by 2 bases and J by 2 bases, with 9 bases between them. The CDR3 sequence is 14 residues long. The CDR3 coding sequence is TGTGCCAGCTCACCAGACCTGGGAAACACTGAAGCTTTCTTT. It yields the protein CASSPDLGNTEAFF.

This sequence joins TRBV5-6 and TRBJ2-1; 9 positions agree with TRBD2. The trim removed 0 bases at V and 7 bases at J, leaving 11 bases unmatched. CDR3 length: 17 amino acids. Germline V gene sequence: CDR1 SGHDT, CDR2 YYEEEE. The CDR3 loop is CASSLVGPAGGSNEQFF. The DNA of the CDR3 is TGTGCCAGCAGCTTGGTGGGTCCAGCGGGGGGAAGTAATGAGCAGTTCTTC.

This sequence joins TRBV18 and TRBJ1-1; 8 positions match TRBD1. The germline gives CDR1 KGHSH, CDR2 LQKENI. The CDR3 is 16 amino acids. Trimming at V came to 6 bases and at J to 5 bases, leaving 14 bases not matched to a gene. As DNA, the CDR3 is TGTGCCAGCTCGCAGGGACAGGCAGGAGGGGGAACTGAAGCTTTCTTT. Translation: CASSQGQAGGGTEAFF.

The chain links TRBV7-2 to TRBJ1-6, with no clear D. Germline V lookup: CDR1 SGHTA, CDR2 FQGNSA. V lost 2 bases and J 5 bases, leaving 7 bases between the germline ends. This CDR3 spans 14 amino acids. This CDR3 is CASSLRGDNSPLHF. The CDR3 DNA follows: TGTGCCAGCAGCTTACGCGGAGATAATTCACCCCTCCACTTT.

The rearrangement joins TRBV7-6 to TRBJ1-4, with no clear D. Germline values: CDR1 SGHVS, CDR2 FNYEAQ. Deletions cut 6 bases from V and 6 bases from J, with 17 bases between. The length of the CDR3 is 15 residues. The DNA for the CDR3 is TGTGCCAGCAGGTCGGCTTCTTACGATTATGAAAAACTGTTTTTT. This codes for CASRSASYDYEKLFF.

V and J are TRBV30 and TRBJ2-1, with 7 positions matching TRBD1. V trimming: 3 bases; J trimming: 0 bases; junction bases outside the gene matches: 2. The CDR3 covers 14 residues. Germline V gene lookup returns CDR1 GTSNPN and CDR2 SVGIG (reference sequence). CDR3 residues: CAWSRDSSYNEQFF. CDR3 coding DNA: TGTGCCTGGAGCCGGGACAGCTCCTACAATGAGCAGTTCTTC. The whole variable domain, remainder taken from reference TRBV30 and TRBJ2-1, is SQTIHQWPATLVQPVGSPLSLECTVEGTSNPNLYWYRQAAGRGLQLLFYSVGIGQISSEVPQNLSASRPQDRQFILSSKKLLLSDSGFYLCAWSRDSSYNEQFFGPGTRLTVL.

The chain couples TRBV2 to TRBJ2-2, with D hard to call. With 7 bases removed from V and 5 bases from J, the gap between germline ends came to 5 bases. CDR1 SNHLY and CDR2 FYNNEI come from the germline V gene. The CDR3 extends over 11 amino acids. CDR3 sequence (DNA): TGTGCCAGCACTGTTACCGGGGAGCTGTTTTTT. Its protein product is CASTVTGELFF.

This sequence joins TRBV10-1 and TRBJ2-3, with D hard to call. The length of the CDR3 is 16 residues. V was cut by 3 bases and J by 3 bases, with 16 bases left in between. Germline loops: CDR1 WNHNN, CDR2 SYGVQD (reference sequence). The CDR3 reads CASSDATPYATDTQYF. Here the CDR3 DNA reads TGCGCCAGCAGTGATGCTACCCCCTATGCTACAGATACGCAGTATTTT.

Here the CDR3 reads CASRRNWGATDTQYF. The DNA for the CDR3 is TGTGCCAGTAGACGAAATTGGGGGGCCACAGATACGCAGTATTTT. The rearrangement links TRBV19 to TRBJ2-3; D is perhaps TRBD1 or TRBD2 (6 bases each). Deletions cut 6 bases from V and 2 bases from J, with 15 bases between. The CDR3 sequence is 15 residues long. Germline CDR1 and CDR2: LNHDA and SQIVND (reference sequence).

The chain joins TRBV11-1 to TRBJ2-4; 10 positions match TRBD2. The junction had 5 bases not matched to a gene; V was cut back by 1 base and J by 14 bases. The CDR3 totals 13 residues. The germline gives CDR1 SGHAT, CDR2 FQDESV (reference sequence). The CDR3 reads CASSLGTSGAKYF. CDR3 DNA: TGTGCCAGCAGCTTAGGCACTAGCGGGGCTAAGTACTTC. The full variable domain, with the rest looked up from reference TRBV11-1 and TRBJ2-4, is EAEVAQSPRYKITEKSQAVAFWCDPISGHATLYWYRQILGQGPELLVQFQDESVVDDSQLPKDRFSAERLKGVDSTLKIQPAELGDSAMYLCASSLGTSGAKYFGAGTRLSVL.